The entry below gives a single T cell receptor beta chain sequence along with its context. This CDR3 is 17 amino acids long. The germline CDR1 and CDR2 sequences are MGHRA and YSYEKL. The trim removed 4 bases at V and 7 bases at J, leaving 11 bases unmatched. cDNA came from approximately 0.5 to 1 ug RNA primed by random hexamers. immunoSEQ multiplex PCR amplified TCR beta CDR3 across 54 Vbeta, 13 Jbeta. TCRdb used MiXCR to reprocess the immunoSEQ multiplex PCR reads, holding one entry per CDR3 protein. This table has approximately 300,000 distinct CDR3 sequences, 70% to 90% appearing once. Sequencing of TCR beta covered CD8+ and CD4+ T cells obtained from blood. This sample was included in a study of CD8 T cells in Susac syndrome.

The rearrangement uses TRBV4-1 and TRBJ1-6, with 9 bases fitting TRBD1. Sequenced sample: CD8+ T cells from PBMCs. This TCR was recovered from a human donor with multiple sclerosis. CDR3 sequence (DNA): TGCGCCAGCAGCCGCCTGGGACAGGGAGTTATCAATTCACCCCTCCACTTT. Protein product: CASSRLGQGVINSPLHF.